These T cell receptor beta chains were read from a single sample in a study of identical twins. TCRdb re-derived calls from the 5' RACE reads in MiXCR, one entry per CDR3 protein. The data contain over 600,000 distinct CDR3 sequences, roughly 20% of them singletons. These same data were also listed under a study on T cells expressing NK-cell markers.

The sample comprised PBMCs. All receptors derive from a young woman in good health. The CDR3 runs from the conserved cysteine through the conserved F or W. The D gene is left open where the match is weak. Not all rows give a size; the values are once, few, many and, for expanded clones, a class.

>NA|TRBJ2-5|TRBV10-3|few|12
TGTGCCATCAGGGACTTGCGAGAGACCCAGTACTTC
CAIRDLRETQYF
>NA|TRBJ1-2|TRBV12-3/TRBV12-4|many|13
TGTGCCAGCAGCCTAACAGGGAGGCATGGCTACACCTTC
CASSLTGRHGYTF
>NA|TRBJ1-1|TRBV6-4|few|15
TGTGCCAGCAGGGCCGTTGGGGGGCAGGGCACTGAAGCTTTCTTT
CASRAVGGQGTEAFF
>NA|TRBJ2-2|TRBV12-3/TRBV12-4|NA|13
TGTGCCACCGGGACCTTTGAGCCCGGGGAGCTGTTTTTT
CATGTFEPGELFF
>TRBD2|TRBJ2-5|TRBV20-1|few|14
TGCAGTGCTAGACTAGCGGGAGGGGCAGAGACCCAGTACTTC
CSARLAGGAETQYF
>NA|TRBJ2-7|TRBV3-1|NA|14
TGTGCCAGCAGCCGCCGTAGCGGAACCTACGAGCAGTACTTC
CASSRRSGTYEQYF
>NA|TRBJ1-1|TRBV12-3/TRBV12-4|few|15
TGTGCCAGCGGCGGGATAGGGACGGCGAACACTGAAGCTTTCTTT
CASGGIGTANTEAFF
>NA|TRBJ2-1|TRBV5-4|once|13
TGTGCCAGCAGCTCGGACCGACTCAATGAGCAGTTCTTC
CASSSDRLNEQFF
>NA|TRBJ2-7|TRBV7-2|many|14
TGTGCCAGCAGCCCACAGGGAAGCTCCTACGAGCAGTACTTC
CASSPQGSSYEQYF
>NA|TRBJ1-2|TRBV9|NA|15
TGTGCCAGCAGCGTAGAAGGAGTTCCCCACTATGGCTACACCTTC
CASSVEGVPHYGYTF
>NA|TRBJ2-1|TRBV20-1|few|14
TGCAGTGCTGAGCGGGCAAGCTCCTACAATGAGCAGTTCTTC
CSAERASSYNEQFF
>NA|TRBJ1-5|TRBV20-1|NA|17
TGCAGTGCTAGACCTGGGTCAGAAGGGTATAGCAATCAGCCCCAGCATTTT
CSARPGSEGYSNQPQHF
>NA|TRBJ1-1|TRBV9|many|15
TGTGCCAGCAGCCCATGGAAGGAAATGAACACTGAAGCTTTCTTT
CASSPWKEMNTEAFF
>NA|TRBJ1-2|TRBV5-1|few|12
TGCGCCAGCAGCCCTGAACAGGGCAGCTACACCTTC
CASSPEQGSYTF
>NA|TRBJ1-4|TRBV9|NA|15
TGTGCCAGCAGCGTAGGTGGTGGGGGCAGTGAAAAACTGTTTTTT
CASSVGGGGSEKLFF
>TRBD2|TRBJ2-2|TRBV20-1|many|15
TGCAGTGCGAAACTAGCGGGAGGCGGTAACGGGGAGCTGTTTTTT
CSAKLAGGGNGELFF
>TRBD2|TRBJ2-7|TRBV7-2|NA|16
TGTGCCAGCAGCTTTGCGGGACTAGCGGGCTCCTACGAGCAGTACTTC
CASSFAGLAGSYEQYF
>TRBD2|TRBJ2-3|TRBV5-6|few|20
TGTGCCAGCAGCTTCCGGGGAGCTAGCGGGAGAGGATCTAGCACAGATACGCAGTATTTT
CASSFRGASGRGSSTDTQYF
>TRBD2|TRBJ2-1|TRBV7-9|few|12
TGTGCCAGCAGCTTAAGCGGGGCCCGAGGATTCTTC
CASSLSGARGFF
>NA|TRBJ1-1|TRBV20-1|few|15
TGCAGTGCTACCGGTGACGGGGGGGTGAACACTGAAGCTTTCTTT
CSATGDGGVNTEAFF
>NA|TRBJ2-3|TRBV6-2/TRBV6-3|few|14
TGTGCCAGCAGTGGGATGGGTACGGCAGATACGCAGTATTTT
CASSGMGTADTQYF
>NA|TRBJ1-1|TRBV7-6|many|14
TGTGCCAGCAGCTTATTGACAGATGGCACTGAAGCTTTCTTT
CASSLLTDGTEAFF
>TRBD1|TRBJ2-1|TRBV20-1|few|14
TGCAGTGCTAGAGCACCGACAGGGGGAGAAGTGCAGTTCTTC
CSARAPTGGEVQFF
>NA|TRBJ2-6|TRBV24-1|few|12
TGTGCCACCAGTGCATCCTCTGGCGTCCTGACTTTC
CATSASSGVLTF
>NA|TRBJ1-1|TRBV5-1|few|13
TGCGCCAGCAGCTTGACGGATCCCACTGAAGCTTTCTTT
CASSLTDPTEAFF
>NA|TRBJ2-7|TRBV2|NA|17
TGTGCCAGCAGTGAGGGGTCGGGGTACTCCGAGGGCCCCGAGCAGTACTTC
CASSEGSGYSEGPEQYF
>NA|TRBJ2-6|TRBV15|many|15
TGTGCCACCAGCAGAGATGACTCTGGGGCCAACGTCCTGACTTTC
CATSRDDSGANVLTF
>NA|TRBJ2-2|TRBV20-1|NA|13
TGCAGTGCGACCGGGAAGGGTACCGGGGAGCTGTTTTTT
CSATGKGTGELFF
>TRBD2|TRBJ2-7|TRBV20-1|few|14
TGCAGTGCTAGACGACTAGCGGGGCCCTACGAGCAGTACTTC
CSARRLAGPYEQYF
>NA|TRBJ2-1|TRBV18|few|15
TGTGCCAGCTCACCACGACAAGTTAGCGGCGACGAGCAGTTCTTC
CASSPRQVSGDEQFF
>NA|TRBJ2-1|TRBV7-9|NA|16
TGTGCCAGCAGCTTAATCCTCGGGGTCTCCTACAATGAGCAGTTCTTC
CASSLILGVSYNEQFF
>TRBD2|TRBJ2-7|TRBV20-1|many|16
TGCAGTGCCTCCGGGACTAGCGGCCCCAGCTCCTACGAGCAGTACTTC
CSASGTSGPSSYEQYF
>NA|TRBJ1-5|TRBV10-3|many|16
TGTGCCATCAGTGAGGGGGGGGTCCCCACAAATCAGCCCCAGCATTTT
CAISEGGVPTNQPQHF
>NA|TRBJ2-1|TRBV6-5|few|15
TGTGCCAGCAGTTACGAAGGGTGGATACCCGCTGAGCAGTTCTTC
CASSYEGWIPAEQFF
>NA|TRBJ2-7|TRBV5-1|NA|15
TGCGCCAGCAGCTTGAATATTCCGGTTTCCTACGAGCAGTACTTC
CASSLNIPVSYEQYF
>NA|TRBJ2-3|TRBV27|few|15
TGTGCCAGCAGACAAATAGCGGTCTACACAGATACGCAGTATTTT
CASRQIAVYTDTQYF
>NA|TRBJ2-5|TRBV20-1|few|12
TGCAGTGCTAGAGGGCGCTCAGTGACCCAGTACTTC
CSARGRSVTQYF
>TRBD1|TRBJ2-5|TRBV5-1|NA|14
TGCGCCAGCAGCCCTGGACAGGGGAAAGAGACCCAGTACTTC
CASSPGQGKETQYF
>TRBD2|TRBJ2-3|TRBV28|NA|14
TGTGCCAGCCGATCCGGGACTAGCGCGGATACGCAGTATTTT
CASRSGTSADTQYF
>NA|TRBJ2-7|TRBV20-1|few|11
TGCAGTGCTAGTCAACGGTACGAGCAGTACTTC
CSASQRYEQYF
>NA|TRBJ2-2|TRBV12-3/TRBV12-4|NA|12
TGTGCCAGCAGACCAGGGGTAGGGGAGCTGTTTTTT
CASRPGVGELFF
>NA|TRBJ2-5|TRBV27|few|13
TGTGCCAGCAGTTTGGGTAGAGTGGAGACCCAGTACTTC
CASSLGRVETQYF